These T cell receptor beta chains were read from a single sample in a study of shared clonotypes between healthy human individuals. Method: immunoSEQ multiplex PCR; TCRdb's copy keeps in-frame clones and lacks some. The sample lists about 2.1 million clones, just over 90% occurring once. The sequencing input was naive CD8+ T cells from PBMCs. These TCRs come from a man aged 18 to 30 in good health. Some clones in this sample may be carry-over from other donors' samples. The CDR3 runs from the conserved cysteine through the conserved F or W.

v_gene	j_gene	CDR3aa
TRBV7-2	TRBJ2-5	CASSLEGGQETQYF
TRBV11-2	TRBJ2-7	CASCDRTSYEQYF
TRBV27	TRBJ2-1	CASSLGGQSYNEQFF
TRBV7-8	TRBJ2-1	CASSPGGTGSYEQFF
TRBV27	TRBJ1-6	CASSTSTGAFSTLHF
TRBV29-1	TRBJ1-5	CSVVDGYSNQPQHF
TRBV27	TRBJ1-3	CASRDRGSGNTIYF
TRBV7-9	TRBJ1-2	CASSQGTPDGYTF
TRBV7-9	TRBJ2-7	CASSLRLAGGAYEQYF
TRBV21-1	TRBJ2-7	CASSKGLGKREQYF
TRBV19	TRBJ1-2	CASSIHSGGVQGNYGYTF
TRBV4-3	TRBJ2-3	CASSQAGLAADTQYF
TRBV28	TRBJ2-7	CASSLTRNPPYEQYF
TRBV7-9	TRBJ1-5	CASSPSWGGQPQHF
TRBV15	TRBJ1-5	CATSREGRRGPQHF
TRBV2	TRBJ2-5	CASRALGQGLGETQYF
TRBV28	TRBJ1-1	CASSLWGDRVHTEAFF
TRBV11-2	TRBJ2-7	CASSLDGRRQGASSYEQYF
TRBV30	TRBJ2-7	CAWSWSAYEQYF
TRBV4-1	TRBJ2-1	CASSQDAGVRSYNEQFF
TRBV11-3	TRBJ2-1	CASSLAALSGGPYNEQFF
TRBV28	TRBJ2-1	CASSPRRRNNEQFF
TRBV7-7	TRBJ2-7	CASSLDREPRPNYEQYF
TRBV2	TRBJ2-1	CASFSGKLYNEQFF
TRBV9	TRBJ1-1	CASSVGSALNTEAFF
TRBV7-3	TRBJ2-7	CASSLGPRSGVGDF
TRBV9	TRBJ2-7	CASSVEGTPPGYYEQYF
TRBV11-3	TRBJ2-7	CASSSEGYEQYF
TRBV9	TRBJ2-3	CASSPGGAPTDTQYF
TRBV5-6	TRBJ1-3	CASSWGSSGNTIYF
TRBV7-9	TRBJ2-7	CASSPPATSVFYEQYF
TRBV28	TRBJ2-3	CASRQTGSPDTQYF
TRBV11-2	TRBJ1-1	CASSFRGTEAFF
TRBV30	TRBJ2-7	CAGRDSAYEQYF
TRBV19	TRBJ2-2	CASSGSSGRLNTGELFF
TRBV21-1	TRBJ2-7	CASSKLSFGTSTYEQYF
TRBV19	TRBJ2-5	CASSTNRVETQYF
TRBV9	TRBJ2-1	CASSVDAAGNEQFF
TRBV13	TRBJ2-5	CASSPRDRGSKTQYF
TRBV4-1	TRBJ1-4	CASSSGGGFNEKLFF
TRBV28	TRBJ2-3	CASSPHNAERHPTDTQYF
TRBV5-1	TRBJ1-1	CASSLVRGAEAFF
TRBV6-5	TRBJ1-1	CASSRGGHTEAFF
TRBV28	TRBJ1-6	CAGGSPLHF
TRBV18	TRBJ1-2	CASSPVRGYTNYGYTF
TRBV4-3	TRBJ2-7	CASSQGASYEQYF
TRBV19	TRBJ1-4	CASSIDRGGEKLFF
TRBV4-3	TRBJ1-3	CASSQGQGSGNTIYF
TRBV11-2	TRBJ2-7	CASRGSADAQPFSYEQYF
TRBV7-2	TRBJ2-1	CASSLGLAGGNEQFF
TRBV28	TRBJ2-1	CASSLYGTGFGEQFF